The clone carrying this TCR beta chain was counted only a few times. Antigen specificity is unknown. Germline CDR1 reads LGHNA; CDR2 reads YNFKEQ. Trimming removed 3 bases from V and 6 bases from J; junction bases left unmatched: 3. The CDR3 covers 14 residues. This record belongs to a study of T cells after yellow fever vaccination. General study findings and limits: The bulk population could contribute abundant contaminating clonotypes to FACS-sorted repertoires. Weaker overall, the secondary response nonetheless peaked faster (day 5 versus 15).

The study made its TCR cDNA through 5'RACE template switching. That step introduced a universal primer site along with UMIs. TCRdb re-called the 5' RACE reads with MiXCR, one entry per CDR3 protein. The sample holds about 320,000 distinct CDR3 sequences; about 10% are singletons and the top ten take over 3%. The chain recombines TRBV4-2 with TRBJ2-4; 9 bases match TRBD2. The receptor's source is a young man who received the YFV17D yellow fever vaccine. Sequencing used CD4+ T cells sorted from PBMCs, obtained 45 days after the yellow fever booster vaccination. The CDR3 region has the DNA TGTGCCAGCAGCCACTTTAGCGGGGGAAACATTCAGTACTTC. Translating it yields CASSHFSGGNIQYF.